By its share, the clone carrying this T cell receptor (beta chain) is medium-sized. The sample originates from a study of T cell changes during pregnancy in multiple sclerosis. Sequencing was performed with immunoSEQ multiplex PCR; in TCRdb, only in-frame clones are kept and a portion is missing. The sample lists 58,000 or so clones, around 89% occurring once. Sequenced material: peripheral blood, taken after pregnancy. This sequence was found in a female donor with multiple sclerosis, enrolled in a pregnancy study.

The CDR3 loop is CASSLRGGAGSPLHF. In DNA form, the CDR3 reads TGTGCCAGCAGCTTACGGGGGGGGGCCGGTTCACCCCTCCACTTT. The V and J genes are TRBV7-3 and TRBJ1-6; possible D gene TRBD1, 6 bases. The CDR3 contains 15 residues. Germline V lookup: CDR1 SGHTA, CDR2 FQGTGA. Trimming cost V 2 bases and J 9 bases, with 14 bases left between them.